What follows are 18 T cell receptor beta chains derived from one specimen sequenced in a study of cytomegalovirus exposure and HLA in healthy donors. Primers for the PCR totalled 60 Vbeta and 13 Jbeta. TCRdb's copy holds only in-frame clones and misses some; the assay was immunoSEQ multiplex PCR. The sample records around 110,000 clones, roughly 70% being singletons. The material sequenced was PBMCs. The receptors shown here come from a young man in good health and CMV-seropositive.

The rearrangement joins TRBV9 to TRBJ2-7; weak D call: TRBD2 (5 bases). The CDR3 has 13 residues. In germline, CDR1 is SGDLS, CDR2 YYNGEE. With 0 bases removed from V and 7 bases from J, the gap between germline ends came to 11 bases. The CDR3 nucleotides read TGTGCCAGCAGCGTAGTTCCCACGGGGGAGCAGTACTTC. This encodes CASSVVPTGEQYF. The variable domain in full, completed from reference TRBV9 and TRBJ2-7, reads DSGVTQTPKHLITATGQRVTLRCSPRSGDLSVYWYQQSLDQGLQFLIQYYNGEERAKGNILERFSAQQFPDLHSELNLSSLELGDSALYFCASSVVPTGEQYFGPGTRLTVT.

This clone occurred a few times. The V and J genes are TRBV9 and TRBJ1-5, with D maybe TRBD1 (5 bases). The ends were cut back, 2 bases at V and 2 bases at J, with 8 bases in the middle. Per germline, CDR1 SGDLS and CDR2 YYNGEE. This CDR3 is built from 14 residues. CDR3 in DNA: TGTGCCAGCAGCGTGGGGGGGGGCAATCAGCCCCAGCATTTT. It codes for CASSVGGGNQPQHF. Drawing the rest from reference TRBV9 and TRBJ1-5, the complete variable domain is DSGVTQTPKHLITATGQRVTLRCSPRSGDLSVYWYQQSLDQGLQFLIQYYNGEERAKGNILERFSAQQFPDLHSELNLSSLELGDSALYFCASSVGGGNQPQHFGDGTRLSIL.

This chain links TRBV6-6 with TRBJ2-2; 12 bases map to TRBD2. CDR3 length equals 15 residues. Germline V lookup: CDR1 MNHNY, CDR2 SVGAGI (reference sequence). The J segment lost 5 bases and the V segment lost 5 bases, leaving 3 bases of the junction unmatched. The CDR3, as DNA: TGTGCCAGCAGTCTACTAGCGGGAGGTACCGGGGAGCTGTTTTTT. Translation: CASSLLAGGTGELFF.

The chain carries TRBV9 and TRBJ2-1; TRBD2 matches 7 bases. The CDR3 has 16 residues. Trimming cost V 3 bases and J 1 base; bases outside gene matches: 7. CDR1 SGDLS and CDR2 YYNGEE come from the germline V gene. The CDR3 DNA sequence: TGTGCCAGCAGCGCTCCCCTAGCGGATTCCTACAATGAGCAGTTCTTC. This sequence encodes CASSAPLADSYNEQFF.

The chain has TRBV5-1 and TRBJ2-1; TRBD1 agrees at 10 bases. CDR3 length equals 15 residues. The J segment lost 4 bases and the V segment lost 4 bases, leaving 5 bases of the junction unmatched. Per the germline V gene, CDR1 is SGHRS and CDR2 is YFSETQ. The CDR3 region has the DNA TGCGCCAGCAGCCCCGAGGGACAGGGGTACAATGAGCAGTTCTTC. Protein: CASSPEGQGYNEQFF.

This clone was observed a handful of times. The rearrangement joins TRBV6-5 to TRBJ1-4; D not resolved. The CDR3 has 15 residues. Germline lookup yields CDR1 MNHEY and CDR2 SVGAGI. V lost 4 bases, J lost 7 bases, and 16 bases lay in between. The CDR3 sequence is CASSSREGSGEKLFF. CDR3 coding DNA: TGTGCCAGCAGTTCCCGGGAGGGATCGGGTGAAAAACTGTTTTTT.

This rearrangement joins TRBV11-3 to TRBJ2-7; D might be TRBD2 (6 bases). The CDR3 consists of 13 residues. V was shortened by 5 bases and J by 2 bases, with 10 bases between the two germline ends. Germline CDR1 reads SGHNT; CDR2 reads YENEEA. CDR3 DNA: TGTGCCAGCAGCCCCGGGAGTACCTACGAGCAGTACGTC. Its protein product is CASSPGSTYEQYV.

The V gene is TRBV9, the J gene TRBJ1-5; 9 nucleotides line up with TRBD1. The ends lost 4 bases at V and 5 bases at J; junction bases unmatched: 7. This CDR3 spans 15 amino acids. Germline V gene sequence: CDR1 SGDLS, CDR2 YYNGEE. For the CDR3, the DNA is TGTGCCAGCAGCCCCCGGGACAGGGAAGATCAGCCCCAGCATTTT. Protein: CASSPRDREDQPQHF.

J is TRBJ1-1 and V is TRBV11-2; a possible D gene is TRBD1 (6 bases). The CDR3 contains 15 residues. Trimming shortened V by 0 bases and J by 5 bases, and 13 bases separated the two germline ends. The germline V gene encodes CDR1 SGHAT and CDR2 FQNNGV. The CDR3 reads CASSLEPGDTTEAFF. CDR3 bases: TGTGCCAGCAGCTTAGAGCCAGGGGATACGACTGAAGCTTTCTTT.

This chain links TRBV1 with TRBJ2-1; the table assigns TRBD2, which was not confirmed against the DNA. TRBV1 is shown as a pseudogene. This CDR3 has 17 residues. This CDR3 reads CTSSQDWSLGPYNEQFF. CDR3 bases: TGCACCAGCAGCCAAGATTGGTCACTAGGACCCTACAATGAGCAGTTCTTC.

The sample holds a few counts of this clone. Here the CDR3 reads CASSNPPGGWGDTQYF. CDR3 nucleotide sequence: TGTGCCAGTAGTAACCCCCCGGGGGGGTGGGGAGATACGCAGTATTTT. The chain links TRBV19 to TRBJ2-3; 8 bases fit TRBD2. V gave up 4 bases and J gave up 5 bases; unmatched junction bases: 11. This CDR3 contains 16 residues. The germline gives CDR1 LNHDA, CDR2 SQIVND (reference sequence).

The chain has TRBV5-5 and TRBJ2-2; TRBD1 is a possible D gene (6 bases). This CDR3 is 16 amino acids long. The V end was cut by 4 bases, the J end by 7 bases, with 20 bases between. Germline assignment: CDR1 SGHKS and CDR2 YYEKEE (reference sequence). Here the CDR3 reads CASSPVPGQGVGELFF. CDR3 nucleotide sequence: TGTGCCAGCAGCCCGGTGCCGGGACAAGGGGTCGGGGAGCTGTTTTTT. Using reference TRBV5-5 and TRBJ2-2 for the parts outside the CDR3, the full variable domain is DAGVTQSPTHLIKTRGQQVTLRCSPISGHKSVSWYQQVLGQGPQFIFQYYEKEERGRGNFPDRFSARQFPNYSSELNVNALLLGDSALYLCASSPVPGQGVGELFFGEGSRLTVL.

This clone has a handful of counts. The V gene is TRBV11-3, the J gene TRBJ2-7; D gene unclear. CDR3 length: 13 amino acids. The V end was cut by 2 bases, the J end by 1 base, with 6 bases between. Germline V gene sequence: CDR1 SGHNT, CDR2 YENEEA. CDR3 in DNA: TGTGCCAGCAGCTTAACGACTTCCTACGAGCAGTACTTC. Amino acid sequence: CASSLTTSYEQYF.

The J gene is TRBJ2-7, the V gene TRBV20-1; TRBD2 aligns across 8 bases. The CDR3 length is 11 residues. Germline V CDR1 and CDR2: DFQATT, SNEGSKA (reference sequence). The CDR3 bases are TGCTCCACGGGGGGGCGGAACGAGCAGTACTTC. Translated: CSTGGRNEQYF.

In nucleotides, the CDR3 is TGTGCCACGTCGGGACAGAACACCGGGGAGCTGTTTTTT. This encodes CATSGQNTGELFF. This sequence joins TRBV25-1 and TRBJ2-2, with D maybe TRBD1 (6 bases). Germline values: CDR1 MGHDK, CDR2 SYGVNS. V lost 10 bases to trimming and J lost 1 base, with 10 bases between them. The CDR3 length is 13 residues.

The rearrangement joins TRBV4-3 to TRBJ2-2, with TRBD2 matching 13 bases. The CDR3 has 18 residues. The germline V gene encodes CDR1 LGHNA and CDR2 YSLEER. J lost 5 bases, V lost 3 bases, and 9 bases had no gene match. CDR3 sequence (DNA): TGCGCCAGCAGCCAGGGGGTACTAGCGGGAGGGCCTACCGGGGAGCTGTTTTTT. Translation: CASSQGVLAGGPTGELFF.

The gene calls are TRBV2 and TRBJ2-2; TRBD2 matches 11 bases. Germline V CDR1 and CDR2: SNHLY, FYNNEI. This CDR3 region has 14 residues. Trimming took 7 bases from V and 6 from J; bases not matched to a gene: 4. The CDR3 DNA reads TGTGCCAGCATTACTAGCGGGGGATCCGGGGAGCTGTTTTTT. Protein: CASITSGGSGELFF. Together with reference TRBV2 and TRBJ2-2, the CDR3 gives the full variable domain: EPEVTQTPSHQVTQMGQEVILRCVPISNHLYFYWYRQILGQKVEFLVSFYNNEISEKSEIFDDQFSVERPDGSNFTLKIRSTKLEDSAMYFCASITSGGSGELFFGEGSRLTVL.

This clone was picked up one time. This rearrangement joins TRBV7-8 to TRBJ2-2; 7 bases fit TRBD1. The CDR3 extends over 17 amino acids. V dropped 7 bases and J dropped 0; count of bases not matched to a gene: 11. Germline values: CDR1 SGHVS, CDR2 FQNEAQ. CDR3 DNA sequence: TGTGCCAGCAATTTTCCCGGACAGGAGTCGAACACCGGGGAGCTGTTTTTT. Protein sequence: CASNFPGQESNTGELFF.